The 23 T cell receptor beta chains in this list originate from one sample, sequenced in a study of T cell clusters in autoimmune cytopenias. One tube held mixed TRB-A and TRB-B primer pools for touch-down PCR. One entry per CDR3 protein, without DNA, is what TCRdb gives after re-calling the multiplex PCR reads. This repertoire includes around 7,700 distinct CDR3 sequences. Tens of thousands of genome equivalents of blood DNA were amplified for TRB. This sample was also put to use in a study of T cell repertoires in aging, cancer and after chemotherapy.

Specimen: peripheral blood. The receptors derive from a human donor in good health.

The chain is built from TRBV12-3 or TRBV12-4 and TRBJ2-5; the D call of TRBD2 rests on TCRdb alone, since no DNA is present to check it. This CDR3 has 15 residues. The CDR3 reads CASRHSGRYQETQYF.

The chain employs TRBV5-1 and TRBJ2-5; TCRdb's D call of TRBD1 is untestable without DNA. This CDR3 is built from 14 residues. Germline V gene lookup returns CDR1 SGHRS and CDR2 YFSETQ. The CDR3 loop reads CASSFNTPEETQYF.

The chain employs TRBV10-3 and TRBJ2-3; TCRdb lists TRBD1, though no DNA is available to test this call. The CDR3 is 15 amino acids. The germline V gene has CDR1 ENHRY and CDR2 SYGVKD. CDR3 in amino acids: CAISPTRGRRDTQYF.

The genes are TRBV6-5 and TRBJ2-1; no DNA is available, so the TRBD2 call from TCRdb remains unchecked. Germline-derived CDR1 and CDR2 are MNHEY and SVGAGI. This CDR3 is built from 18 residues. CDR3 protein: CASTSSAGRGGTYNEQFF.

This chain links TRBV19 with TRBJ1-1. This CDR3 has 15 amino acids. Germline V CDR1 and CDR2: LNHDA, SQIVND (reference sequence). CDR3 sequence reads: CASSIRFGSNTEAFF.

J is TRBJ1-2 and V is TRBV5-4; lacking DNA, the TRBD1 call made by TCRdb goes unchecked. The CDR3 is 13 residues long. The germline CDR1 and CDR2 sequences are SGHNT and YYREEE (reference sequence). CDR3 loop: CASSFSGIDVYTF.

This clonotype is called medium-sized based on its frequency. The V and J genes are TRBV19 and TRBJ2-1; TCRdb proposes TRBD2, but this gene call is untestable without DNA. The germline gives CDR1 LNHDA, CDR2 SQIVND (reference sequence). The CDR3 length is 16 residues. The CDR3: CASRDTSANSYNEQFF.

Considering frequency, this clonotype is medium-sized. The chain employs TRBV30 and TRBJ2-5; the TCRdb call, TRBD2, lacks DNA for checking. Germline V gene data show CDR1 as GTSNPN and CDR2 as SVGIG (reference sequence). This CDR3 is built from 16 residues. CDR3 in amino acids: CAWSVGAGDSQETQYF.

CDR3: CASRPDPLDYEQYF. The chain employs TRBV11-3 and TRBJ2-7; TCRdb picks TRBD1, but there is no DNA to check that call. Germline CDR1 and CDR2: SGHNT and YENEEA. This CDR3 is built from 14 residues.

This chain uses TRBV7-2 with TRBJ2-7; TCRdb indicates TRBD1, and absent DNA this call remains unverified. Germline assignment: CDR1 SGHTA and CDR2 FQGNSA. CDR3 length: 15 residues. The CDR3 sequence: CASSSSGQGTYEQYF.

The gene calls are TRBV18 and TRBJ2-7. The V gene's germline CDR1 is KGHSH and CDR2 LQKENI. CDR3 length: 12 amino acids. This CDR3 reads CASSPSLREQYF.

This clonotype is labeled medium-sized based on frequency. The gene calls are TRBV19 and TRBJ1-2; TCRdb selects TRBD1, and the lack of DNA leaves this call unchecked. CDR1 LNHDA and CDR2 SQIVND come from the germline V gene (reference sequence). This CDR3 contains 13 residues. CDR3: CASSMGQGGGYTF.

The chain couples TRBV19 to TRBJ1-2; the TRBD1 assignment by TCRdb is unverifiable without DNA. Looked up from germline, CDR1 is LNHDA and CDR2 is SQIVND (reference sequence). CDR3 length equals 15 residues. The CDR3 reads CASSRNTITNYGYTF.

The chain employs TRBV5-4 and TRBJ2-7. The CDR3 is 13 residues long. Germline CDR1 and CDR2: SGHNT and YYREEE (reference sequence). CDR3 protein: CASTDRGAYEQYF.

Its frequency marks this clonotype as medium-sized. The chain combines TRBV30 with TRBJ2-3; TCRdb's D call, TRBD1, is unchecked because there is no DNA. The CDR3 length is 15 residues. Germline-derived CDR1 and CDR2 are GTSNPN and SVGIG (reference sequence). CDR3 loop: CAWSVLWGDWDTQYF. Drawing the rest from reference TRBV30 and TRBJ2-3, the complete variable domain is SQTIHQWPATLVQPVGSPLSLECTVEGTSNPNLYWYRQAAGRGLQLLFYSVGIGQISSEVPQNLSASRPQDRQFILSSKKLLLSDSGFYLCAWSVLWGDWDTQYFGPGTRLTVL.

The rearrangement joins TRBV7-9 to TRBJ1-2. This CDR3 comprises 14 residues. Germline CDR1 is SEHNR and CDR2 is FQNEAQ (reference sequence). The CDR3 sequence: CASSLALGAQGYTF.

The CDR3 loop reads CASSESTGSGGYTF. The chain carries TRBV10-1 and TRBJ1-2. Germline V CDR1 and CDR2: WNHNN, SYGVQD (reference sequence). CDR3 size: 14 residues.

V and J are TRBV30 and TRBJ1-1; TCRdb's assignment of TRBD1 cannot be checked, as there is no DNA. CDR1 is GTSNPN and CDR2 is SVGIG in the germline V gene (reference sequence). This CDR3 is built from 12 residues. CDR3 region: CGGTFMNTEAFF.

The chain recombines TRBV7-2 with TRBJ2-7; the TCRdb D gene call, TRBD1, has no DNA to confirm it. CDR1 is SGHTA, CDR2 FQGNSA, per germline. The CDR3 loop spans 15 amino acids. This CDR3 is CASSLVAGEGYEQYF.

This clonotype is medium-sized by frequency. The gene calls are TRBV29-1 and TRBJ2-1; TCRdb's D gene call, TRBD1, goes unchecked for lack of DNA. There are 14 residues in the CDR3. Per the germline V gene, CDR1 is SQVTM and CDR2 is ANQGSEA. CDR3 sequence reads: CSVRTGASYNEQFF.

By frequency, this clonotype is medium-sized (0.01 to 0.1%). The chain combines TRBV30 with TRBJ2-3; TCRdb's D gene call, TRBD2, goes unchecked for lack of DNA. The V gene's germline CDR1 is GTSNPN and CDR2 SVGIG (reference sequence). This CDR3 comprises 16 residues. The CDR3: CAWSSGRSSSTDTQYF. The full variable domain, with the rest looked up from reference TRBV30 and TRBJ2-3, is SQTIHQWPATLVQPVGSPLSLECTVEGTSNPNLYWYRQAAGRGLQLLFYSVGIGQISSEVPQNLSASRPQDRQFILSSKKLLLSDSGFYLCAWSSGRSSSTDTQYFGPGTRLTVL.

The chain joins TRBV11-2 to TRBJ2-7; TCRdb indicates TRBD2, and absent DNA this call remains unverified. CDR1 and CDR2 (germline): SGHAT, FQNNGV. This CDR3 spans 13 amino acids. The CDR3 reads CASSFAGGNEQYF.

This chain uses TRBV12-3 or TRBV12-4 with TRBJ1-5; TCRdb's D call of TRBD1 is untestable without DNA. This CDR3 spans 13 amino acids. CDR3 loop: CASSLGQYQPQHF.